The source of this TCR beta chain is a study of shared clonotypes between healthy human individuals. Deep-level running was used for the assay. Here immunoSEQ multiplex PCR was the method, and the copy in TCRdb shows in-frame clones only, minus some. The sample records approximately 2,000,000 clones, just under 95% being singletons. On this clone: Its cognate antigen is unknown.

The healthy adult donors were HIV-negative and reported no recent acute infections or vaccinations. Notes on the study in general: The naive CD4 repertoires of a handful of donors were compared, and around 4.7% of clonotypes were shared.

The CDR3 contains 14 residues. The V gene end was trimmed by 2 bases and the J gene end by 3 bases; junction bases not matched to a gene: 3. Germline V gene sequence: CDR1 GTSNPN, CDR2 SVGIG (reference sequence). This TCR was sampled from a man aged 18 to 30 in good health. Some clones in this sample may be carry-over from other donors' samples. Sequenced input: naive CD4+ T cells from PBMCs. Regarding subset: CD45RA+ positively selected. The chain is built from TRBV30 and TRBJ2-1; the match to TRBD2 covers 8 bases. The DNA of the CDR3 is TGTGCCTGGAGTACCGGGACTAGCTACAATGAGCAGTTCTTC. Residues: CAWSTGTSYNEQFF.